This T cell receptor (beta chain) is from a study of cytomegalovirus exposure and HLA in healthy donors. The PCR had 60 Vbeta and 13 Jbeta primers. TCRdb's copy holds only in-frame clones and misses some; the assay was immunoSEQ multiplex PCR. This table has over 100,000 clones, around 80% appearing once. On this clone: What it binds is unknown.

V lost 2 bases, J lost 14 bases, and 2 bases stayed unmatched. CDR3 length equals 13 residues. Overall study findings and caveats: With DRB1 most and HLA-C fewest, TCR association rates differed between HLA loci in a later analysis.

This clonotype was obtained from a man in his thirties or forties in good health and CMV-seropositive. The V call is TRBV6-7, the J call TRBJ2-3; 15 bases line up with TRBD2. TRBV6-7 is designated an ORF whose function remains uncertain. The sample was PBMCs. Written as DNA, the CDR3 is TGTGCCAGCAGTTACCGGACTAGCGGGGGGGGGTATTTT. Its protein product is CASSYRTSGGGYF.